One and the same sample provided the 9 T cell receptor beta chains below, sequenced in a study of T cell changes during pregnancy in multiple sclerosis. Data came from immunoSEQ multiplex PCR; TCRdb stores just in-frame clones and leaves some out. Of some 97,000 clones in the sample, 90% to 95% were seen once. Sequenced here: peripheral blood, sampled before pregnancy. The source is a female donor with multiple sclerosis, enrolled in a pregnancy study.

V is TRBV7-9 and J is TRBJ2-3, with D perhaps matching TRBD2 (6 bases). Between the trimmed V and J ends, which lost 5 bases and 3 bases, there was a span of 15 bases. Germline V gene lookup returns CDR1 SEHNR and CDR2 FQNEAQ (reference sequence). The CDR3 runs to 15 residues. DNA of the CDR3: TGTGCCAGCAGCCTCAGGGTGGGGGGAACAGATACGCAGTATTTT. Its protein product is CASSLRVGGTDTQYF.

The chain employs TRBV5-6 and TRBJ2-1; D perhaps matches TRBD2 (6 bases). V was trimmed by 1 base and J by 9 bases, leaving 17 bases between them. This CDR3 spans 15 amino acids. The germline gives CDR1 SGHDT, CDR2 YYEEEE. CDR3 coding DNA: TGTGCCAGCAGCTTGCCCCAGGTGGGGGGTGGTGAGCAGTTCTTC. Protein sequence: CASSLPQVGGGEQFF.

The J gene is TRBJ2-1, the V gene TRBV30, with D unresolved. The CDR3 runs to 14 residues. The V and J ends lost 0 bases and 2 bases respectively, with 8 bases between them. Germline CDR1 GTSNPN, CDR2 SVGIG (reference sequence). CDR3 DNA sequence: TGTGCCTGGAGTGTCGGAGTCCCCTACAATGAGCAGTTCTTC. Translated: CAWSVGVPYNEQFF. The full variable domain, with the rest looked up from reference TRBV30 and TRBJ2-1, is SQTIHQWPATLVQPVGSPLSLECTVEGTSNPNLYWYRQAAGRGLQLLFYSVGIGQISSEVPQNLSASRPQDRQFILSSKKLLLSDSGFYLCAWSVGVPYNEQFFGPGTRLTVL.

The chain combines TRBV15 with TRBJ1-1, with 7 bases identical to TRBD1. CDR1 is LNHNV and CDR2 is YYDKDF in the germline V gene (reference sequence). The CDR3 contains 18 residues. The V and J ends lost 3 bases and 5 bases, in that order; junction bases with no gene match: 18. CDR3 in amino acids: CATSSYLLGTEGSTEAFF. As DNA, the CDR3 is TGTGCCACCAGCAGCTATCTCCTCGGGACAGAAGGTTCTACTGAAGCTTTCTTT.

The count of this clone is one. J is TRBJ2-6 and V is TRBV11-2; no reliable D call. The CDR3 is 15 residues long. Trimming removed 7 bases at V and 4 bases at J, with 14 bases between. The germline V gene has CDR1 SGHAT and CDR2 FQNNGV. This CDR3 reads CASTLWRSGANVLTF. The CDR3 DNA sequence: TGTGCCAGCACCCTATGGAGATCGGGGGCCAACGTCCTGACTTTC.

This clone was recorded only once. CDR3 bases: TGTGCCAGCAGTCCCGGGACTAGCGGGACAGTCGACGAGCAGTACTTC. Protein sequence: CASSPGTSGTVDEQYF. V and J are TRBV27 and TRBJ2-7; TRBD2 aligns across 13 bases. The CDR3 contains 16 residues. V shed 5 bases, J shed 5 bases, and the junction held 9 bases outside the gene matches. Germline values: CDR1 MNHEY, CDR2 SMNVEV (reference sequence).

The J gene is TRBJ2-1, the V gene TRBV5-6; D might be TRBD1 (6 bases). The CDR3 totals 13 residues. Germline-derived CDR1 and CDR2 are SGHDT and YYEEEE. V was pared by 0 bases and J by 6 bases, with 7 bases between. CDR3 nucleotides: TGTGCCAGCAGCTTGGGCAGGGGCAATGAGCAGTTCTTC. As protein: CASSLGRGNEQFF. Supplemented by reference TRBV5-6 and TRBJ2-1, the full variable domain reads DAGVTQSPTHLIKTRGQQVTLRCSPKSGHDTVSWYQQALGQGPQFIFQYYEEEERQRGNFPDRFSGHQFPNYSSELNVNALLLGDSALYLCASSLGRGNEQFFGPGTRLTVL.

V is TRBV14 and J is TRBJ2-1; D possibly corresponds to TRBD1 (5 bases). The CDR3 is 14 amino acids. Trimming pared 5 bases from V and 9 bases from J, leaving 17 bases between. Germline CDR1 is SGHDN and CDR2 is FVKESK. CDR3 coding DNA: TGTGCCAGCAGCAAAGTCAACGAACAGGCTGAGCAGTTCTTC. Amino acids: CASSKVNEQAEQFF.

The V call is TRBV19, the J call TRBJ1-2; D is possibly TRBD1 (6 bases). Germline V gives CDR1 LNHDA, CDR2 SQIVND (reference sequence). This CDR3 is 11 amino acids long. V was clipped by 6 bases and J by 7 bases, with 9 bases between them. Written as DNA, the CDR3 is TGTGCCAGTAGACAGGGACCTGGCTACACCTTC. Protein: CASRQGPGYTF.